The 20 T cell receptor beta chains presented below share a single source sample, sequenced in a study of blood T cell repertoires in COVID-19. TCRdb's table, derived via immunoSEQ multiplex PCR, lists solely in-frame clones and lacks some. The table lists 210,000 or so clones, around nine tenths of them singletons, with around 3.8% in the top ten. Sequencing input: PBMCs or T cells enriched from blood (not recorded which). These receptors all stem from a woman aged 25 to 45 who had been exposed to COVID-19.

This clone was counted once. The rearrangement uses TRBV2 and TRBJ2-2, with a weak D call TRBD1 (6 bases). Looked up from germline, CDR1 is SNHLY and CDR2 is FYNNEI. The CDR3 runs 15 residues. V was pared by 4 bases and J by 5 bases, with 14 bases between. The CDR3 spells CASSAQGPSTGELFF. The CDR3 region has the DNA TGTGCCAGCAGTGCGCAGGGGCCTTCGACCGGGGAGCTGTTTTTT.

The rearrangement joins TRBV27 to TRBJ1-1; D is ambiguous. V was clipped by 3 bases and J by 2 bases, with 7 bases between them. The CDR3 spans 13 residues. Germline CDR1 is MNHEY and CDR2 is SMNVEV (reference sequence). The CDR3 here is CASSLRGNTEAFF. DNA for the CDR3: TGTGCCAGCAGTTTGCGAGGAAACACTGAAGCTTTCTTT.

The rearrangement uses TRBV7-8 and TRBJ2-7, with D uncertain. The CDR3 sequence is 13 residues long. V was shortened by 5 bases and J by 5 bases, with 13 bases between the two germline ends. The germline V gene encodes CDR1 SGHVS and CDR2 FQNEAQ. In nucleotides, the CDR3 is TGTGCCAGCAGCATCCAGATTTCCAACGAGCAGTACTTC. Translating gives CASSIQISNEQYF.

The chain carries TRBV24-1 and TRBJ2-5, with unresolved D. In germline, CDR1 is KGHDR, CDR2 SFDVKD. Trimming pared 7 bases from V and 3 bases from J, leaving 17 bases between. The CDR3 is 15 residues long. The CDR3 sequence is CATSSPPREEETQYF. Written as DNA, the CDR3 is TGTGCCACCAGCTCCCCCCCCCGCGAGGAAGAGACCCAGTACTTC.

This clone has just one count. J is TRBJ2-7 and V is TRBV19, with a possible D match to TRBD2 (5 bases). The CDR3 length is 16 residues. Germline V gene sequence: CDR1 LNHDA, CDR2 SQIVND (reference sequence). Trimming cost V 6 bases and J 0 bases, with 18 bases left between them. CDR3 coding DNA: TGTGCCAGTAGCCAGGCCGCTCGGGAAAGCTCCTACGAGCAGTACTTC. Translated: CASSQAARESSYEQYF.

The chain combines TRBV24-1 with TRBJ2-1; 12 bases are a match to TRBD2. V gave up 3 bases and J gave up 0 bases; unmatched junction bases: 5. CDR1 is KGHDR and CDR2 is SFDVKD in the germline V gene. This CDR3 comprises 18 residues. Here the CDR3 reads CATSDTRLAGDSYNEQFF. The CDR3 DNA follows: TGTGCCACCAGTGATACTCGACTAGCGGGGGACTCCTACAATGAGCAGTTCTTC.

The rearrangement joins TRBV5-1 to TRBJ2-2; unclear D gene. Germline CDR1 and CDR2: SGHRS and YFSETQ. V was clipped by 1 base and J by 1 base, with 2 bases between them. The CDR3 runs 13 residues. The CDR3, as DNA: TGCGCCAGCAGCTTGCAGAACACCGGGGAGCTGTTTTTT. It encodes CASSLQNTGELFF.

CDR3 region: CSATQQGGALRAFF. The CDR3 DNA sequence: TGCAGCGCTACCCAACAAGGGGGCGCGTTACGTGCTTTCTTT. V usage is TRBV29-1 and J usage is TRBJ1-1, with 7 bases that match TRBD1. The germline CDR1 and CDR2 sequences are SQVTM and ANQGSEA. The CDR3 runs to 14 residues. V gave up 7 bases and J gave up 11 bases; unmatched junction bases: 19.

This sequence joins TRBV7-9 and TRBJ2-7, with D perhaps TRBD2 (6 bases). Trimming shortened V by 5 bases and J by 4 bases, and 15 bases separated the two germline ends. Germline CDR1 is SEHNR and CDR2 is FQNEAQ (reference sequence). The CDR3 contains 14 residues. The CDR3 DNA is TGTGCCAGCAGCGATAGTGGGGGGAATTACGAGCAGTACTTC. As protein: CASSDSGGNYEQYF.

This sequence joins TRBV29-1 and TRBJ2-1; 8 bases align to TRBD1. The junction had 10 bases not matched to a gene; V was cut back by 4 bases and J by 8 bases. Germline CDR1 SQVTM, CDR2 ANQGSEA. The CDR3 contains 14 residues. The CDR3 DNA sequence: TGCAGCGTTGCCTCGACAGGGGTCGGCGATGAGCAGTTCTTC. It translates to CSVASTGVGDEQFF.

The chain uses TRBV5-1 and TRBJ1-1; TRBD1 might be the D (6 bases). The CDR3 totals 15 residues. Germline V gene lookup returns CDR1 SGHRS and CDR2 YFSETQ. The V and J ends lost 4 bases and 1 base respectively, with 14 bases between them. CDR3 DNA: TGCGCCAGCAGCCCGGGGGGGCTCCAGAACACTGAAGCTTTCTTT. Protein: CASSPGGLQNTEAFF. Filled out from reference TRBV5-1 and TRBJ1-1, the complete variable domain reads KAGVTQTPRYLIKTRGQQVTLSCSPISGHRSVSWYQQTPGQGLQFLFEYFSETQRNKGNFPGRFSGRQFSNSRSEMNVSTLELGDSALYLCASSPGGLQNTEAFFGQGTRLTVV.

This sequence joins TRBV12-3 or TRBV12-4 and TRBJ2-7; D not certain. This CDR3 has 12 amino acids. V lost 5 bases and J lost 8, with 13 bases in between. For the CDR3, the DNA is TGTGCCAGCAGTCAATCTCACAACAAGCAGTACTTC. Its translation: CASSQSHNKQYF.

This clone came up a few times. J is TRBJ2-7 and V is TRBV6-5, with a weak D call TRBD2 (5 bases). Germline values: CDR1 MNHEY, CDR2 SVGAGI. CDR3 length: 12 amino acids. V was clipped by 11 bases and J by 1 base, with 12 bases between them. CDR3 loop: CAAGRRSYEQYF. CDR3 nucleotides: TGTGCCGCGGGCAGAAGGTCCTACGAGCAGTACTTC.

The CDR3 coding sequence is TGTGCCAGCAGCCAGCCAGGTACCAATCAGCCCCAGCATTTT. Encoded protein: CASSQPGTNQPQHF. V usage is TRBV3-1 (or the pseudogene TRBV3-2) and J usage is TRBJ1-5; D is undetermined. Trimming left V 3 bases short and J 3 bases short, with 9 bases between. The CDR3 loop spans 14 amino acids. Per germline, CDR1 LGHDT and CDR2 YNNKEL (reference sequence).

The genes are TRBV28 and TRBJ2-5; TRBD2 aligns across 8 bases. Germline-derived CDR1 and CDR2 are MDHEN and SYDVKM. V lost 4 bases, J lost 4 bases, and 8 bases stayed unmatched. The CDR3 contains 15 residues. CDR3 sequence reads: CASSSVDGRGETQYF. The CDR3 DNA sequence: TGTGCCAGCAGTTCCGTGGACGGGAGGGGAGAGACCCAGTACTTC. The variable domain in full, with the rest retrieved from reference TRBV28 and TRBJ2-5, is DVKVTQSSRYLVKRTGEKVFLECVQDMDHENMFWYRQDPGLGLRLIYFSYDVKMKEKGDIPEGYSVSREKKERFSLILESASTNQTSMYLCASSSVDGRGETQYFGPGTRLLVL.

The chain is built from TRBV5-1 and TRBJ1-1; TRBD1 matches 9 bases. The CDR3 extends over 14 amino acids. With V trimmed by 8 bases and J by 4 bases, 9 bases remained unmatched. Germline V gene sequence: CDR1 SGHRS, CDR2 YFSETQ. The CDR3 coding sequence is TGCGCCAGTACGAACGACAGGGGGACCACTGAAGCTTTCTTT. Translating gives CASTNDRGTTEAFF.

The V call is TRBV9, the J call TRBJ1-1; 8 bases are a match to TRBD1. Germline V lookup: CDR1 SGDLS, CDR2 YYNGEE. V lost 4 bases and J lost 4; bases outside the gene matches: 12. This CDR3 has 16 residues. CDR3 region: CASSPRQGWGGTEAFF. CDR3 nucleotides: TGTGCCAGCAGCCCGCGACAGGGGTGGGGGGGCACTGAAGCTTTCTTT.

The chain joins TRBV10-3 to TRBJ2-3; possibly TRBD2 for D (5 bases). V lost 5 bases to trimming and J lost 2 bases, with 11 bases between them. This CDR3 is 14 amino acids long. The germline CDR1 and CDR2 sequences are ENHRY and SYGVKD. The CDR3 region has the DNA TGTGCCATCAGTTCTCTAGCAGACACAGATACGCAGTATTTT. Amino acids: CAISSLADTDTQYF.

V gene TRBV28 combines with J gene TRBJ2-7; the D gene is possibly TRBD2 (6 bases). This CDR3 contains 16 residues. The V end lost 1 base, the J end lost 1 base, and 14 bases lay between the germline ends. Germline values: CDR1 MDHEN, CDR2 SYDVKM. CDR3 nucleotides: TGTGCCAGCAGTTTATATATTGGGGGGTCTTCCTACGAGCAGTACTTC. Translation gives CASSLYIGGSSYEQYF.

The chain links TRBV28 to TRBJ1-2; D is uncertain. The V gene lost 1 base and the J gene lost 1 base, with 7 bases spanning the gap. There are 14 residues in the CDR3. The germline CDR1 and CDR2 sequences are MDHEN and SYDVKM. CDR3 amino acids: CASSLYPLNYGYTF. Written as DNA, the CDR3 is TGTGCCAGCAGTTTATATCCTCTTAACTATGGCTACACCTTC.